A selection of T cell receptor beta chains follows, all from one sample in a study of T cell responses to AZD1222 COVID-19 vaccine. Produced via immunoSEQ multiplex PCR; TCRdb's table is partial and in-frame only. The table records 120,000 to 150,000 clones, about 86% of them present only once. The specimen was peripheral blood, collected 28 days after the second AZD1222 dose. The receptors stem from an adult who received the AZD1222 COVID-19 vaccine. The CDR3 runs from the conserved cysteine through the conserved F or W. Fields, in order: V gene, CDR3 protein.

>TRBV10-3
CAISEIDTQYF
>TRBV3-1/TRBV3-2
CASSQEGNEQFF
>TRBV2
CASRETPDYGYTF
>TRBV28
CASSQNNQPQHF
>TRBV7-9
CASSLSGTSGRASEQFF
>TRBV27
CASSLFRKPAPERGRLVNTEAFF
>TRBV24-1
CATSERQGGAFF
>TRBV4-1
CASSQGGRGRAQGNEQFF
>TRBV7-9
CASSAHIVGARPSANEQFF
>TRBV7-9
CASSLLPVSGNTIYF
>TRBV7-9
CASSFLSLNTGELFF
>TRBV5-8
CASSLIGTQYF
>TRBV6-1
CASSEDAVGRVGKQYF
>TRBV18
CASSLLGGYTEAFF
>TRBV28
CASSLGGNIQYF
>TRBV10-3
CAISTGQFYGYTF
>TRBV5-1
CASSPDGGRYNEQFF
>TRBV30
CAWIARGVGYTF
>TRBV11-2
CASSSPRDGNTIYF
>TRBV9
CASSVGTGELFF
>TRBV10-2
CATSQGPSYEQYF
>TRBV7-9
CAGGTGTIATNEKLFF
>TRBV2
CASSGQGDEAFF
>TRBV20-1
CSASTGSNEQFF
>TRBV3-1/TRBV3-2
CASSQDVIGSQYF
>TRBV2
CASSPSREGTAFF
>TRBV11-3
CASSLRGQGNNEQFF
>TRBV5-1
CASSLASLSPLHF
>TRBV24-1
CATSAVAGVEQFF
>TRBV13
CASSLGNYGYTF
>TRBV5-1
CASSTSGVANEKLFF
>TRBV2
CASTGTLETQYF
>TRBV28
CAGGGLGARLGEQYF
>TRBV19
CATKERDLAKNIQYF
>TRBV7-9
CASSTGLQGFHNEQFF
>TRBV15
CATSQAANTGELFF
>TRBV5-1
CASSDQGGAATGELFF
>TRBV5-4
CASSPEGYNEQFF
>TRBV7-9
CASSFVTSANEQFF
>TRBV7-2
CASSPGRNYGYTF
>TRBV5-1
CASSPVTTNEKLFF
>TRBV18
CASSFQREEYNEQFF